The clone carrying this T cell receptor (beta chain) was counted between two and nine times. The data stem from a study of T cells in Graves' hyperthyroidism and ophthalmopathy. Germline CDR1 reads SGHVS; CDR2 reads FQNEAQ. V dropped 5 bases and J dropped 9; count of bases not matched to a gene: 12. The CDR3 extends over 16 amino acids. The CDR3 regions of TCR beta were amplified from RNA transcripts. An initial round of RT-PCR targeting the TCR CDR3 relied on the HTBI primer set. TCRdb re-called the multiplex PCR reads through MiXCR, storing one row per CDR3 protein. Among roughly 840,000 distinct CDR3 sequences listed, about two fifths were seen once.

Specimen: blood. J is TRBJ2-5 and V is TRBV7-8; 13 bases match TRBD2. The sequence derives from a man aged 18 to 30 with Graves' hyperthyroidism. CDR3 loop: CASSPTTSGTSGAQYF. The CDR3 DNA follows: TGTGCCAGCAGCCCGACAACCTCCGGGACTAGCGGGGCCCAGTACTTC.